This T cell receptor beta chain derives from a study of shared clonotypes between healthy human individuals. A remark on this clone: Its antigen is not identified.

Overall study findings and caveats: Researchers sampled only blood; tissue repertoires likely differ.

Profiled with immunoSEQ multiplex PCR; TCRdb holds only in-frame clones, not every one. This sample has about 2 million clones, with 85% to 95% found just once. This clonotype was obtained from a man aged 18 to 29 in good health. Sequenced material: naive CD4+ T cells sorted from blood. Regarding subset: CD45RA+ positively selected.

The CDR3 here is CAISARGGNQPQHF. The CDR3 coding sequence is TGTGCCATCAGTGCCCGAGGAGGCAATCAGCCCCAGCATTTT. The chain has TRBV10-3 and TRBJ1-5, with D uncertain. The germline CDR1 and CDR2 sequences are ENHRY and SYGVKD. Deletions cut 4 bases from V and 2 bases from J, with 9 bases between. This CDR3 has 14 amino acids.